A selection of T cell receptor beta chains follows, all from one sample in a study of blood T cell repertoires in COVID-19. Profiling relied on immunoSEQ multiplex PCR, and the TCRdb table lists in-frame clones only, not all of them. The sample consists of tens of thousands of clones, about 90% of them appearing once. The sample comprised peripheral blood. All receptors come from a human donor in a cohort sampled during active COVID-19. Both conserved end residues are part of each CDR3. The D gene is left open where the match is weak. Where a row states a size, it is once, few, many or the class of an expanded clone; other rows omit it.

V: TRBV7-2; D: -; size: many; J: TRBJ1-2; CDR3: CASSLGQRYGYTF; DNA: TGTGCCAGCAGCTTAGGGCAGCGTTATGGCTACACCTTC
V: TRBV28; D: -; size: -; J: TRBJ1-3; CDR3: CASSFGVGGPGNTIYF; DNA: TGTGCCAGCAGTTTCGGAGTAGGAGGGCCTGGAAACACCATATATTTT
V: TRBV5-1; D: -; size: -; J: TRBJ2-7; CDR3: CASSLGAAQGIYEQYF; DNA: TGCGCCAGCAGCTTGGGGGCAGCCCAAGGTATCTACGAGCAGTACTTC
V: TRBV11-2; D: -; size: -; J: TRBJ1-6; CDR3: CASSLDPTRMSPLHF; DNA: TGTGCCAGCAGCTTAGATCCGACGAGGATGTCACCCCTCCACTTT
V: TRBV29-1; D: -; size: once; J: TRBJ1-6; CDR3: CSVRNGARDSPLHF; DNA: TGCAGCGTTCGGAACGGGGCGCGGGACTCACCCCTCCACTTT
V: TRBV7-2; D: -; size: -; J: TRBJ2-7; CDR3: CASSLKSSYEQYF; DNA: TGTGCCAGCAGCTTAAAGAGCTCCTACGAGCAGTACTTC
V: TRBV27; D: TRBD1; size: -; J: TRBJ2-7; CDR3: CASSLNKGTGGYEQYF; DNA: TGTGCCAGCAGTCTCAATAAAGGGACAGGGGGCTACGAGCAGTACTTC
V: TRBV27; D: -; size: once; J: TRBJ1-4; CDR3: CASRGLTAPSTNEKLFF; DNA: TGTGCCAGCAGGGGGTTGACAGCACCTTCAACTAATGAAAAACTGTTTTTT
V: TRBV27; D: -; size: -; J: TRBJ1-4; CDR3: CASSFIRQGNEKLFF; DNA: TGTGCCAGCAGTTTCATAAGGCAGGGGAATGAAAAACTGTTTTTT
V: TRBV6-1; D: TRBD1; size: few; J: TRBJ1-5; CDR3: CASSEIGQGAHQPQHF; DNA: TGTGCCAGCAGTGAGATAGGACAGGGGGCTCATCAGCCCCAGCATTTT
V: TRBV2; D: TRBD1; size: -; J: TRBJ1-2; CDR3: CASSARAGGFDGYTF; DNA: TGTGCCAGCAGTGCTCGGGCAGGGGGATTCGATGGCTACACCTTC
V: TRBV2; D: TRBD1; size: -; J: TRBJ2-7; CDR3: CASTLTGKSYEQYF; DNA: TGTGCCAGCACATTGACAGGGAAATCCTACGAGCAGTACTTC
V: TRBV5-6; D: -; size: -; J: TRBJ1-5; CDR3: CASSLERAQPQHF; DNA: TGTGCCAGCAGCTTGGAGAGGGCTCAGCCCCAGCATTTT
V: TRBV9; D: -; size: -; J: TRBJ2-5; CDR3: CASSVSPQGEVEETQYF; DNA: TGTGCCAGCAGCGTGTCCCCTCAGGGGGAGGTGGAAGAGACCCAGTACTTC
V: TRBV5-1; D: TRBD1; size: -; J: TRBJ2-3; CDR3: CASSLGQGSTDTQYF; DNA: TGCGCCAGCAGCTTGGGACAGGGATCCACAGATACGCAGTATTTT
V: TRBV2; D: -; size: -; J: TRBJ2-6; CDR3: CASSEDRLSGANVLTF; DNA: TGTGCCAGCAGTGAAGATAGACTATCCGGGGCCAACGTCCTGACTTTC
V: TRBV27; D: -; size: -; J: TRBJ1-5; CDR3: CASSLVGGRNQPQHF; DNA: TGTGCCAGCAGTTTAGTCGGGGGGCGTAATCAGCCCCAGCATTTT
V: TRBV27; D: TRBD1; size: -; J: TRBJ1-2; CDR3: CASSLTYGTGGRGYTF; DNA: TGTGCCAGCAGCCTTACCTATGGAACAGGGGGCCGCGGCTACACCTTC
V: TRBV5-6; D: -; size: -; J: TRBJ1-2; CDR3: CASSLSGANTF; DNA: TGTGCCAGCAGCTTGTCAGGGGCGAACACCTTC
V: TRBV11-2; D: TRBD2; size: -; J: TRBJ2-7; CDR3: CASSLRPGLAGSYEQYF; DNA: TGTGCCAGCAGCTTACGCCCGGGACTAGCGGGATCTTACGAGCAGTACTTC
V: TRBV5-6; D: -; size: -; J: TRBJ2-7; CDR3: CASSLGHIPSYEQYF; DNA: TGTGCCAGCAGCTTAGGACACATCCCTTCCTACGAGCAGTACTTC
V: TRBV11-2; D: TRBD1; size: -; J: TRBJ2-7; CDR3: CASSQGQTIYEQYF; DNA: TGTGCCAGCAGCCAGGGACAGACGATTTACGAGCAGTACTTC
V: TRBV28; D: TRBD1; size: -; J: TRBJ1-5; CDR3: CASSAYRRTGSNQPQHF; DNA: TGTGCCAGCAGCGCTTACCGCCGGACAGGGAGCAATCAGCCCCAGCATTTT
V: TRBV4-1; D: -; size: -; J: TRBJ1-5; CDR3: CASSQAGFSLSNQPQHF; DNA: TGCGCCAGCAGCCAAGCGGGGTTTTCCCTTAGCAATCAGCCCCAGCATTTT
V: TRBV7-9; D: -; size: -; J: TRBJ1-2; CDR3: CASSLPDGQGLSNYGYTF; DNA: TGTGCCAGCAGCCTCCCGGATGGGCAGGGGCTCTCTAACTATGGCTACACCTTC
V: TRBV11-2; D: TRBD1; size: once; J: TRBJ1-1; CDR3: CASSLVRGRGREAFF; DNA: TGTGCCAGCAGCCTCGTCAGGGGGCGAGGGCGAGAAGCTTTCTTT
V: TRBV7-6; D: TRBD1; size: -; J: TRBJ1-1; CDR3: CASSNDPSSGTVNTEAFF; DNA: TGTGCCAGCAGCAACGACCCCTCTTCCGGGACAGTGAACACTGAAGCTTTCTTT
V: TRBV27; D: TRBD1; size: -; J: TRBJ1-2; CDR3: CASSLTGGAFVQNIYGYTF; DNA: TGTGCCAGCAGCCTTACAGGGGGCGCTTTCGTCCAAAACATATATGGCTACACCTTC
V: TRBV9; D: -; size: -; J: TRBJ1-1; CDR3: CASSVGGEGNTEAFF; DNA: TGTGCCAGCAGCGTAGGCGGAGAAGGGAACACTGAAGCTTTCTTT
V: TRBV10-3; D: TRBD1; size: few; J: TRBJ1-5; CDR3: CAISGKDRGYDQPQHF; DNA: TGTGCCATCAGTGGGAAGGACAGGGGGTACGATCAGCCCCAGCATTTT
V: TRBV11-2; D: -; size: once; J: TRBJ1-5; CDR3: CASSLDPRQPQHF; DNA: TGTGCCAGCAGCTTAGATCCCAGACAGCCCCAGCATTTT
V: TRBV24-1; D: TRBD1; size: -; J: TRBJ2-5; CDR3: CATSDSLTGKTQYF; DNA: TGTGCCACCAGTGATTCCCTGACAGGGAAGACCCAGTACTTC
V: TRBV14; D: TRBD1; size: -; J: TRBJ1-1; CDR3: CASSQDIRGEAFF; DNA: TGTGCCAGCAGCCAAGATATCAGGGGGGAAGCTTTCTTT
V: TRBV30; D: -; size: medium-sized; J: TRBJ2-3; CDR3: CAWSARQHTDTQYF; DNA: TGTGCCTGGAGCGCCAGGCAGCACACAGATACGCAGTATTTT
V: TRBV11-2; D: TRBD2; size: -; J: TRBJ2-3; CDR3: CASSPAGGLGGAADTQYF; DNA: TGTGCCAGCAGCCCTGCGGGGGGCCTAGGGGGGGCGGCAGATACGCAGTATTTT
V: TRBV10-1; D: -; size: -; J: TRBJ1-3; CDR3: CASPPPRRGWGNTIYF; DNA: TGCGCCAGTCCCCCCCCGAGGAGGGGATGGGGAAACACCATATATTTT
V: TRBV5-4; D: -; size: -; J: TRBJ2-6; CDR3: CASSATQGWAGANVLTF; DNA: TGTGCCAGCAGCGCGACACAGGGATGGGCTGGGGCCAACGTCCTGACTTTC
V: TRBV11-2; D: -; size: -; J: TRBJ1-6; CDR3: CASSSHTQRSPSGRSPLHF; DNA: TGTGCCAGCAGCTCCCACACTCAGCGCTCCCCAAGCGGCAGGTCACCCCTCCACTTT
V: TRBV13; D: -; size: -; J: TRBJ1-5; CDR3: CASSSGLSNQPQHF; DNA: TGTGCCAGCAGCTCAGGACTGAGCAATCAGCCCCAGCATTTT
V: TRBV2; D: -; size: few; J: TRBJ1-2; CDR3: CASSGYGYTF; DNA: TGTGCCAGCAGCGGGTATGGCTACACCTTC
V: TRBV5-5; D: -; size: once; J: TRBJ1-2; CDR3: CASSIPGRGAYGYTF; DNA: TGTGCCAGCAGCATCCCAGGGAGGGGGGCCTATGGCTACACCTTC
V: TRBV9; D: -; size: -; J: TRBJ1-1; CDR3: CASSPDPPGGTEAFF; DNA: TGTGCCAGCAGCCCCGACCCCCCGGGGGGGACTGAAGCTTTCTTT
V: TRBV11-2; D: -; size: -; J: TRBJ2-7; CDR3: CASSRRQNSYEQYF; DNA: TGTGCCAGCAGCCGACGACAGAACTCCTACGAGCAGTACTTC
V: TRBV9; D: TRBD2; size: -; J: TRBJ2-2; CDR3: CASSDNYGGAEYTGELFF; DNA: TGTGCCAGCAGCGATAATTACGGGGGGGCCGAGTACACCGGGGAGCTGTTTTTT
V: TRBV11-2; D: -; size: -; J: TRBJ1-3; CDR3: CASSLVSAKVSGNTIYF; DNA: TGTGCCAGCAGCTTAGTAAGCGCTAAAGTCTCTGGAAACACCATATATTTT
V: TRBV4-1; D: TRBD1; size: few; J: TRBJ1-5; CDR3: CASSPTGIGNQPQHF; DNA: TGCGCCAGCAGCCCGACAGGGATCGGCAATCAGCCCCAGCATTTT
V: TRBV19; D: TRBD1; size: -; J: TRBJ1-2; CDR3: CASSQTGALSGYTF; DNA: TGTGCCAGTAGCCAGACAGGGGCTTTAAGTGGCTACACCTTC
V: TRBV27; D: -; size: -; J: TRBJ1-1; CDR3: CASSLGVTGNEAFF; DNA: TGTGCCAGCAGTTTAGGAGTAACGGGGAATGAAGCTTTCTTT
V: TRBV7-8; D: TRBD1; size: -; J: TRBJ2-7; CDR3: CASSFAGTGNYEQYF; DNA: TGTGCCAGCAGCTTTGCCGGGACAGGGAACTACGAGCAGTACTTC